A selection of T cell receptor beta chains follows, all from one sample in a study of control samples from healthy donors and cancer patients. Generated by immunoSEQ multiplex PCR, the TCRdb table keeps only in-frame clones and is missing some. The sample contains roughly 60,000 clones, roughly 94% of which appear only once. Sequenced sample: blood. These receptors were taken from a man aged 25-45 years in good health. CDR3s include the opening cysteine and the closing phenylalanine or tryptophan.

j_gene	v_gene	CDR3aa
TRBJ2-1	TRBV11-2	CASSLGSYNEQFF
TRBJ1-6	TRBV6-1	CASSEDDHNSPLHF
TRBJ1-1	TRBV9	CASSSPAGTINTEAFF
TRBJ1-5	TRBV2	CASSLPGQGQGTQHF
TRBJ2-3	TRBV4-2	CASSQELAGLSDTQYF
TRBJ1-5	TRBV2	CASRGMDSAPQHF
TRBJ1-2	TRBV28	CASSLPLDSYGYTF
TRBJ1-5	TRBV19	CASSERVRGNQPQHF
TRBJ2-1	TRBV27	CASRRGPNEQFF
TRBJ2-7	TRBV9	CASSETSGTYEQYF
TRBJ2-7	TRBV7-9	CASSLAAGGDEQYF
TRBJ2-2	TRBV21-1	CASSKVSRVGTGELFF
TRBJ1-1	TRBV5-1	CASSLGQGGAFF
TRBJ2-1	TRBV6-5	CASSYLGRAYNEQFF
TRBJ1-1	TRBV7-9	CASSSYTGGNHEAFF
TRBJ1-4	TRBV27	CASSSKVGDEKLFF
TRBJ1-1	TRBV27	CASSLYPNTEAFF
TRBJ1-1	TRBV18	CASSSGQEAFF
TRBJ1-5	TRBV6-6	CASKTGGLDQPQHF
TRBJ2-7	TRBV16	CASSQYGGSYEQYF
TRBJ1-4	TRBV6-5	CASGRTTNEKLFF
TRBJ1-3	TRBV24-1	CATSEPSGNTIYF
TRBJ1-1	TRBV5-5	CASSSGQGVEAFF
TRBJ2-1	TRBV6-6	CASLDSPPDNEQFF
TRBJ2-7	TRBV20-1	CSASRRLAGSYEQYF
TRBJ1-2	TRBV19	CASRGGAKSYGYTF
TRBJ1-2	TRBV7-2	CASSPRTGGSGGYTF
TRBJ1-2	TRBV6-5	CASSYSSGGIGYTF
TRBJ1-4	TRBV5-1	CASSGQVGTNEKLFF
TRBJ2-7	TRBV4-2	CASSQLVGFGEQYF
TRBJ1-3	TRBV11-3	CASSQGRIGNTIYF
TRBJ2-2	TRBV27	CASSPDSNTGELFF
TRBJ1-1	TRBV15	CATSRVGGEYTEAFF
TRBJ2-3	TRBV5-4	CASSLVGGRRDTQYF
TRBJ1-5	TRBV6-1	CASSESIGYQPQHF
TRBJ2-1	TRBV3-1/TRBV3-2	CASSDGTRGEQFF
TRBJ1-1	TRBV10-3	CAISGLMNTEAFF
TRBJ1-2	TRBV14	CASSQDSGRPPNYGYTF
TRBJ1-3	TRBV4-2	CASSQGGTGNTIYF
TRBJ1-2	TRBV4-1	CASSLPDGYGYTF
TRBJ1-1	TRBV2	CASSEQGRTEAFF
TRBJ2-5	TRBV6-5	CASLGQVEETQYF
TRBJ1-5	TRBV6-5	CASSGIDRSNQPQHF
TRBJ1-1	TRBV9	CASSVVMNTEAFF
TRBJ1-6	TRBV6-5	CASRTSGADSPLHF
TRBJ2-6	TRBV18	CASSPASGDTSSGANVLTF
TRBJ1-6	TRBV6-4	CARRTGDSPLHF
TRBJ1-3	TRBV5-6	CASSSKDRGLVNTIYF
TRBJ2-2	TRBV7-3	CASSLMGGPGTGELFF
TRBJ1-2	TRBV19	CASSTRRGLNYGYTF
TRBJ1-2	TRBV9	CASSPSGRISNYGYTF
TRBJ1-5	TRBV12-2	CASRWLSPSRQPQHF
TRBJ1-4	TRBV9	CASSPRGRVATNEKLFF
TRBJ2-1	TRBV19	CASRGLAGDEQFF